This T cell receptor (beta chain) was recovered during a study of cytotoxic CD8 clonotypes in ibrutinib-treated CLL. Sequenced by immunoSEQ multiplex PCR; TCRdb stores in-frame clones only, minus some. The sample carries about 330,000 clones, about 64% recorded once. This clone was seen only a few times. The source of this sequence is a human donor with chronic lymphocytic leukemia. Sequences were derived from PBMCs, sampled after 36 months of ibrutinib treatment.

This CDR3 reads CASSYSSGQGLRGPDTGELFF. The CDR3 DNA sequence: TGTGCCAGCAGTTACTCGAGCGGACAGGGCTTACGGGGACCGGACACCGGGGAGCTGTTTTTT. The V and J genes are TRBV6-8 and TRBJ2-2; 8 bases are a match to TRBD1. Germline V gives CDR1 MNHGY, CDR2 SAAAGT. With V trimmed by 0 bases and J by 3 bases, 18 bases remained unmatched. This CDR3 spans 21 amino acids.